Listed below are T cell receptor beta chains from one sample, sequenced in a study of blood T cell repertoires in COVID-19. Here immunoSEQ multiplex PCR was the method, and the copy in TCRdb shows in-frame clones only, minus some. The sample has about 200,000 clones; approximately 86% are singletons. What was sequenced was peripheral blood. All receptors derive from a man in his sixties with acute or convalescent COVID-19. Both conserved end residues are part of each CDR3. D genes are given only for firm matches. Clone size appears in some rows only: once, few, many, or a class for an expanded clone.

NA TRBJ2-2 TRBV7-9 NA CASSRQGGIGELFF TGTGCCAGCAGCCGGCAGGGGGGAATCGGGGAGCTGTTTTTT
TRBD2 TRBJ2-3 TRBV3-1/TRBV3-2 NA CASSLSTSVDTQYF TGTGCCAGCAGCCTGTCCACTAGCGTGGATACGCAGTATTTT
TRBD1 TRBJ1-2 TRBV18 NA CASSPGQGGFGTF TGTGCCAGCTCACCGGGACAGGGGGGCTTCGGGACCTTC
NA TRBJ1-1 TRBV9 NA CASSAPPGQNTEAFF TGTGCCAGCAGCGCACCTCCGGGACAGAACACTGAAGCTTTCTTT
TRBD2 TRBJ2-1 TRBV4-2 once CASSPLGLAGGHNEQFF TGTGCCAGCAGCCCCTTAGGACTAGCGGGGGGCCACAATGAGCAGTTCTTC
NA TRBJ1-4 TRBV5-1 NA CASSLSSATNEKLFF TGCGCCAGCAGCTTGTCGTCCGCAACTAATGAAAAACTGTTTTTT
NA TRBJ2-5 TRBV5-1 NA CASSPGQLRETQYF TGCGCCAGCAGCCCGGGACAACTGCGGGAGACCCAGTACTTC
TRBD1 TRBJ2-5 TRBV19 NA CASNEGAVETQYF TGTGCCAGTAACGAGGGGGCCGTCGAGACCCAGTACTTC
TRBD1 TRBJ1-2 TRBV7-9 few CASSAGQGAHGYTF TGTGCCAGCAGCGCGGGACAGGGGGCTCATGGCTACACCTTC
NA TRBJ2-2 TRBV6-2/TRBV6-3 NA CASSYSQFGELFF TGTGCCAGCAGTTACTCCCAGTTCGGGGAGCTGTTTTTT
NA TRBJ2-3 TRBV6-4 NA CASSDSHRVRTSTDTQYF TGTGCCAGCAGTGACTCGCACAGGGTACGAACTAGCACAGATACGCAGTATTTT
TRBD1 TRBJ2-3 TRBV5-5 NA CASSLAGWAGGPLSTDTQYF TGTGCCAGCAGCTTGGCCGGTTGGGCAGGGGGCCCCCTCAGCACAGATACGCAGTATTTT
NA TRBJ2-6 TRBV5-4 NA CASSFTQSSGANVLTF TGTGCCAGCAGCTTTACACAATCCTCTGGGGCCAACGTCCTGACTTTC
NA TRBJ2-3 TRBV14 NA CASSLFGARRGDTQYF TGTGCCAGCAGCCTGTTTGGGGCACGGCGAGGAGATACGCAGTATTTT
NA TRBJ2-5 TRBV24-1 once CATSSPGGQETQYF TGTGCCACCAGCAGCCCAGGGGGGCAAGAGACCCAGTACTTC
TRBD2 TRBJ2-7 TRBV27 NA CASSPVRTAGEQYF TGTGCCAGCAGTCCGGTACGCACAGCGGGGGAGCAGTACTTC
TRBD1 TRBJ2-7 TRBV5-1 NA CASSFATGPSYEQYF TGCGCCAGCAGCTTTGCGACAGGGCCTTCCTACGAGCAGTACTTC
TRBD2 TRBJ2-7 TRBV5-1 NA CASSLELAGASYEQYF TGCGCCAGCAGCTTGGAACTAGCGGGGGCTTCCTACGAGCAGTACTTC
NA TRBJ2-3 TRBV27 NA CASSFGQVVADTQYF TGTGCCAGCAGTTTCGGCCAGGTAGTCGCAGATACGCAGTATTTT
TRBD2 TRBJ2-3 TRBV5-4 NA CASTGGLASSDTQYF TGTGCCAGCACAGGTGGACTAGCGAGTTCAGATACGCAGTATTTT
TRBD1 TRBJ2-5 TRBV6-5 NA CASYGTGPARTQYF TGTGCCAGCTACGGGACAGGGCCTGCAAGGACCCAGTACTTC
TRBD1 TRBJ2-7 TRBV10-3 NA CAISEDRESLYEQYF TGTGCCATCAGTGAGGACAGGGAGTCTCTCTACGAGCAGTACTTC
NA TRBJ1-5 TRBV5-8 NA CASSPLRQGNQPQHF TGTGCCAGCAGCCCCCTTCGACAGGGCAATCAGCCCCAGCATTTT
TRBD1 TRBJ1-2 TRBV2 NA CASLIMQGGGYTF TGTGCCAGCCTGATAATGCAGGGGGGAGGCTACACCTTC
NA TRBJ1-5 TRBV29-1 few CSVGPRYDQPQHF TGCAGCGTTGGACCCAGGTATGATCAGCCCCAGCATTTT
NA TRBJ2-7 TRBV4-3 once CASSQDLQSPLGYEQYF TGCGCCAGCAGCCAAGATCTCCAGAGCCCACTAGGCTACGAGCAGTACTTC
NA TRBJ1-1 TRBV5-1 NA CASSLASGWTEAFF TGCGCCAGCAGCTTGGCTTCGGGGTGGACTGAAGCTTTCTTT
NA TRBJ2-3 TRBV5-4 NA CASSLGGSSADTQYF TGTGCCAGCAGCTTGGGCGGTTCGTCGGCAGATACGCAGTATTTT
TRBD2 TRBJ2-2 TRBV6-6 NA CASSRGRGAAGELFF TGTGCCAGCAGTCGCGGGCGGGGGGCGGCCGGGGAGCTGTTTTTT
TRBD1 TRBJ2-3 TRBV29-1 NA CSVAEGRPGTGGEGDTQYF TGCAGCGTTGCTGAGGGGCGACCCGGGACAGGGGGGGAGGGAGATACGCAGTATTTT
NA TRBJ2-7 TRBV29-1 NA CSVQRTPSSYEQYF TGCAGCGTCCAAAGGACACCCAGCTCCTACGAGCAGTACTTC
TRBD1 TRBJ2-7 TRBV20-1 once CSASSGTGGSYEQYF TGCAGTGCTAGTTCCGGGACAGGGGGCTCCTACGAGCAGTACTTC
NA TRBJ2-4 TRBV5-8 NA CASSDRGGKNIQYF TGTGCCAGCAGCGATAGGGGTGGCAAAAACATTCAGTACTTC
TRBD1 TRBJ1-2 TRBV6-1 NA CASSEGTGNYGYTF TGTGCCAGCAGTGAGGGGACAGGGAACTATGGCTACACCTTC
NA TRBJ2-5 TRBV15 NA CATQRSGAQYF TGTGCCACCCAACGGTCGGGGGCCCAGTACTTC
TRBD1 TRBJ2-7 TRBV11-2 NA CASSQAGGAEREQYF TGTGCCAGCAGCCAAGCAGGGGGCGCGGAACGCGAGCAGTACTTC
TRBD2 TRBJ2-1 TRBV19 NA CASRGGGASYNEQFF TGTGCCAGTAGGGGCGGGGGGGCCTCCTACAATGAGCAGTTCTTC
NA TRBJ1-6 TRBV24-1 NA CATSDRGWNSPLHF TGTGCCACCAGTGACAGGGGTTGGAATTCACCCCTCCACTTT
TRBD1 TRBJ1-4 TRBV27 NA CASRRDRGTGGKLFF TGTGCCAGCAGGCGGGACAGGGGGACGGGTGGAAAACTGTTTTTT
TRBD1 TRBJ1-5 TRBV27 NA CASGYYTGVGQPQHF TGTGCCAGCGGGTACTATACAGGGGTCGGTCAGCCCCAGCATTTT
NA TRBJ1-1 TRBV12-3/TRBV12-4 NA CASSLYGGLEAFF TGTGCCAGCAGTTTATACGGGGGGCTGGAAGCTTTCTTT
TRBD2 TRBJ2-1 TRBV6-5 NA CASSTLAGGRHEQFF TGTGCCAGCAGCACCCTAGCGGGGGGGCGGCATGAGCAGTTCTTC
NA TRBJ1-5 TRBV27 NA CASMNSHAGPQHF TGTGCCAGCATGAACAGTCATGCGGGGCCCCAGCATTTT
NA TRBJ2-3 TRBV11-1 NA CASSRARVRTDTQYF TGTGCCAGCAGCCGGGCGCGGGTCCGCACAGATACGCAGTATTTT
NA TRBJ2-2 TRBV6-1 NA CASSESSPGELFF TGTGCCAGCAGTGAATCAAGCCCCGGGGAGCTGTTTTTT